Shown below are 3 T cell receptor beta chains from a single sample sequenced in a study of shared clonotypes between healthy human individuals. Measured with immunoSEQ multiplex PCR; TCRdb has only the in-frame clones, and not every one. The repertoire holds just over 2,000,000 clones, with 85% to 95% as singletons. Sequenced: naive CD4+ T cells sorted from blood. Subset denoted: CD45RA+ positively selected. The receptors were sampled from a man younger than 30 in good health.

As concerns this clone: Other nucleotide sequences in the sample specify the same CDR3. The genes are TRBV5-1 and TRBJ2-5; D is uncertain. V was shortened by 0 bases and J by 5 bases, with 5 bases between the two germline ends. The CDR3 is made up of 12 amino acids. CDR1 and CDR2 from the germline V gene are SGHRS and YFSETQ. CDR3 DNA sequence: TGCGCCAGCAGCTTGGCGGGCGAGACCCAGTACTTC. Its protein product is CASSLAGETQYF.

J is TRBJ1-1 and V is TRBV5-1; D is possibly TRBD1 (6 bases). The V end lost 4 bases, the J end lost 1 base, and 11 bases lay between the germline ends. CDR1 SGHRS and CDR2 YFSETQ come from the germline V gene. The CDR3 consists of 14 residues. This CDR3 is CASSEGHRNTEAFF. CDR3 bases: TGCGCCAGCAGCGAGGGACATAGGAACACTGAAGCTTTCTTT.

The CDR3 DNA sequence: TGTGCCAGCAGCTTAGTGGCGGGAGGGCCATCCTCCTACGAGCAGTACTTC. The encoded protein is CASSLVAGGPSSYEQYF. The chain has TRBV7-2 and TRBJ2-7, with 9 nucleotides matching TRBD2. Germline assignment: CDR1 SGHTA and CDR2 FQGNSA. Trimming took 1 base from V and 0 from J; bases not matched to a gene: 7. The CDR3 is made up of 17 amino acids.